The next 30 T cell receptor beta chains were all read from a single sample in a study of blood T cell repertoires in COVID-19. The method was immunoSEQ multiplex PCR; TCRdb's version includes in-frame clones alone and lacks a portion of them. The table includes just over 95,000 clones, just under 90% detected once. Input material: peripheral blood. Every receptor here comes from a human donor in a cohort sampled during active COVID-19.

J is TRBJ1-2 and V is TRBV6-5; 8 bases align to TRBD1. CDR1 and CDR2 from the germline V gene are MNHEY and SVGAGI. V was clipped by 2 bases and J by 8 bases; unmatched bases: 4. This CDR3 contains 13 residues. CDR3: CASSYGQGLGYTF. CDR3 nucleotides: TGTGCCAGCAGTTACGGACAGGGATTAGGCTACACCTTC.

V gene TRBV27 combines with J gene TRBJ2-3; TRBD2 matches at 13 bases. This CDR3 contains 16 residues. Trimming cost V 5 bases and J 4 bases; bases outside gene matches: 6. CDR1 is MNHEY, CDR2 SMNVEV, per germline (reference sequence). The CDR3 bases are TGTGCCAGCAGTCCATGGACTAGCGGGAGCCCAGATACGCAGTATTTT. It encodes CASSPWTSGSPDTQYF.

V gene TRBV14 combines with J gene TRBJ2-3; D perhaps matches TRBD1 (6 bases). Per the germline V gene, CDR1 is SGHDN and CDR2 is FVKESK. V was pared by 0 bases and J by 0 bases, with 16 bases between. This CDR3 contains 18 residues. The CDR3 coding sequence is TGTGCCAGCAGCCAAGAGCCTTGGGGGACACCGAGCACAGATACGCAGTATTTT. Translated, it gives CASSQEPWGTPSTDTQYF. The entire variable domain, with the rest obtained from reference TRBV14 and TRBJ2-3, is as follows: EAGVTQFPSHSVIEKGQTVTLRCDPISGHDNLYWYRRVMGKEIKFLLHFVKESKQDESGMPNNRFLAERTGGTYSTLKVQPAELEDSGVYFCASSQEPWGTPSTDTQYFGPGTRLTVL.

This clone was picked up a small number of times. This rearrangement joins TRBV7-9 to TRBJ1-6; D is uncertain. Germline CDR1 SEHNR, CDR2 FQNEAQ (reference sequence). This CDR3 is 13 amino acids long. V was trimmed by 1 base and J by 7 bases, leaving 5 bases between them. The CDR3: CASSLELNSPLHF. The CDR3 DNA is TGTGCCAGCAGCTTAGAGCTGAATTCACCCCTCCACTTT.

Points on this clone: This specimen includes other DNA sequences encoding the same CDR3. The CDR3 DNA follows: TGTGCCTGGAGTGTAACTAGACAGGGGGCGAATGAAAAACTGTTTTTT. Residues: CAWSVTRQGANEKLFF. The rearrangement joins TRBV30 to TRBJ1-4, with TRBD1 matching 10 bases. In germline, CDR1 is GTSNPN, CDR2 SVGIG (reference sequence). J was trimmed by 5 bases and V by 0 bases; bases with no gene match: 6. The CDR3 covers 16 residues.

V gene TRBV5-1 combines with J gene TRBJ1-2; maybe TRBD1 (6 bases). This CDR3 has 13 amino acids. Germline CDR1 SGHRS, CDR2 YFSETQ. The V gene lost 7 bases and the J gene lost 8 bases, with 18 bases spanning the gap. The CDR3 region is CASAHPQGRGYTF. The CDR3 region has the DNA TGCGCCAGCGCCCACCCACAGGGCAGGGGCTACACCTTC.

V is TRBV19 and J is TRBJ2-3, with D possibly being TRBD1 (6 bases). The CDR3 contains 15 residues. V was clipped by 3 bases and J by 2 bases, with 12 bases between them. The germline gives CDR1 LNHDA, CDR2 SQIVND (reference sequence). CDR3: CASSIPGHLTDTQYF. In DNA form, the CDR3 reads TGTGCCAGTAGTATCCCGGGACACCTCACAGATACGCAGTATTTT.

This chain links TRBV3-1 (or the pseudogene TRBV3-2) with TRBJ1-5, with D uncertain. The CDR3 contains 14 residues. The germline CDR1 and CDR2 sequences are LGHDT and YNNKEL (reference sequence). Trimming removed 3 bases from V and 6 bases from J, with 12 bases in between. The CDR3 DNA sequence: TGTGCCAGCAGCCACCCGGGAGAAACTCAGCCCCAGCATTTT. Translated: CASSHPGETQPQHF.

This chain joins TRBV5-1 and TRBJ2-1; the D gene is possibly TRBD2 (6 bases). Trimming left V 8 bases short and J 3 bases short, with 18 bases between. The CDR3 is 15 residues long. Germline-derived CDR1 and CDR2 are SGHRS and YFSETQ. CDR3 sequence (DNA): TGCGCCAGTCGGAGGGCTCCAGAACACTACAATGAGCAGTTCTTC. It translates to CASRRAPEHYNEQFF.

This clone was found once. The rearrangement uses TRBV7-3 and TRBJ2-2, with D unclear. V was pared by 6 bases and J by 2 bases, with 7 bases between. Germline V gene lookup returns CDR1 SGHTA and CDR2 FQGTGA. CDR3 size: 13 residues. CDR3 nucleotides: TGTGCCAGCAGTCTAGACAACACCGGGGAGCTGTTTTTT. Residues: CASSLDNTGELFF.

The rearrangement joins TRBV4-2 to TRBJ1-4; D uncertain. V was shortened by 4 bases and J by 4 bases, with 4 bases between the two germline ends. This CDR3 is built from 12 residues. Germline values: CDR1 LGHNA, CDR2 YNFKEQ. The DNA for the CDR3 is TGTGCCAGCAGCCGCGGTAATGAAAAACTGTTTTTT. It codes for CASSRGNEKLFF.

The CDR3 bases are TGTGCCAGCAGGCCCGGGACAGGGGGCTTCTACGAGCAGTACTTC. Translating it yields CASRPGTGGFYEQYF. The chain has TRBV6-5 and TRBJ2-7, with TRBD1 identical over 12 bases. Looked up from germline, CDR1 is MNHEY and CDR2 is SVGAGI. This CDR3 has 15 residues. V trimming: 6 bases; J trimming: 3 bases; junction bases outside the gene matches: 6.

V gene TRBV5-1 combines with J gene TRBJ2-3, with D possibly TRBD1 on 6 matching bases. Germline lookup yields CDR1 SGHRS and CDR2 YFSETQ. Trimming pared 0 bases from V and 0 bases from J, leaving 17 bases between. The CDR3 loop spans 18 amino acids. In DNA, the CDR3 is TGCGCCAGCAGCTTGGGGGGACACCTTGTCCTAAGCACAGATACGCAGTATTTT. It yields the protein CASSLGGHLVLSTDTQYF.

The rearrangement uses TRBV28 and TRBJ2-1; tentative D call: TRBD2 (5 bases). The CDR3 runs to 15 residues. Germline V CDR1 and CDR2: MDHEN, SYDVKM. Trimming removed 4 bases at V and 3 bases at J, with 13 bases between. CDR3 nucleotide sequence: TGTGCCAGCAGTTCCCCGACCGGGAACTACAATGAGCAGTTCTTC. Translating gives CASSSPTGNYNEQFF.

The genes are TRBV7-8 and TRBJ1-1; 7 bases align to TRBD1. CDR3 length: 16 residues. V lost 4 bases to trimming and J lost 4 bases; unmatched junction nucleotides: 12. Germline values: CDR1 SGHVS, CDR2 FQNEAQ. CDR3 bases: TGTGCCAGCAGCTACCGGGACAGTCGGTTTAGCACTGAAGCTTTCTTT. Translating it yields CASSYRDSRFSTEAFF. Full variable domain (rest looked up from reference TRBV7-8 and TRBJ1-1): GAGVSQSPRYKVAKRGQDVALRCDPISGHVSLFWYQQALGQGPEFLTYFQNEAQLDKSGLPSDRFFAERPEGSVSTLKIQRTQQEDSAVYLCASSYRDSRFSTEAFFGQGTRLTVV.

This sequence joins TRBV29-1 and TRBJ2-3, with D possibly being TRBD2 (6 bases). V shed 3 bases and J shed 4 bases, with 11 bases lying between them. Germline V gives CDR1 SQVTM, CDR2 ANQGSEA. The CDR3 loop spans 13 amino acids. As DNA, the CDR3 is TGCAGCGTTGATAGGTCGGGGGCAGATACGCAGTATTTT. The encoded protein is CSVDRSGADTQYF.

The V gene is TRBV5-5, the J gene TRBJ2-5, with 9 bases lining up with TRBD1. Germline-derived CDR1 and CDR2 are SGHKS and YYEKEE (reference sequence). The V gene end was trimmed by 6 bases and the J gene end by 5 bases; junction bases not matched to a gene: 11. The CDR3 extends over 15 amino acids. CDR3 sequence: CASKKLGQGTETQYF. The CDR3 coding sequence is TGTGCCAGCAAAAAACTAGGACAGGGGACGGAGACCCAGTACTTC.

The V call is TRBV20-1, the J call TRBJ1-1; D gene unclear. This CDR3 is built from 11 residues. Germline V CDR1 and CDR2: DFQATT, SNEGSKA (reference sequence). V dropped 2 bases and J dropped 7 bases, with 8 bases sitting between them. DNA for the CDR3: TGCAGTGCTAGACGGGATATTGAAGCTTTCTTT. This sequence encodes CSARRDIEAFF.

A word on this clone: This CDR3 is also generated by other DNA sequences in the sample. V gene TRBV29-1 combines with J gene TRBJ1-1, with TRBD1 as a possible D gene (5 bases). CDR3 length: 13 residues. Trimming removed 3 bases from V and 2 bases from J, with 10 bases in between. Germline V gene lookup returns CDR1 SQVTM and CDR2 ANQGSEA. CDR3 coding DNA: TGCAGCGTTGAGGGGCAGTTTAACACTGAAGCTTTCTTT. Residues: CSVEGQFNTEAFF.

The CDR3 nucleotides read TGTGCCAGCAGTTTATCCTGGACACGTCAAGAGACCCAGTACTTC. Protein sequence: CASSLSWTRQETQYF. The chain employs TRBV28 and TRBJ2-5, with a tentative D call TRBD1 (5 bases). The CDR3 runs 15 residues. CDR1 is MDHEN, CDR2 SYDVKM, per germline. V gave up 1 base and J gave up 2 bases, with 11 bases separating them.

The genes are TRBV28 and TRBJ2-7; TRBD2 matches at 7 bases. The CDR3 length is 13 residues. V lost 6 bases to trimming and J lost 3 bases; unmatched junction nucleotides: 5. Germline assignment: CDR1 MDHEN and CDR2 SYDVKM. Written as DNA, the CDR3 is TGTGCCAGCAGGCGGGGAGGGGACTACGAGCAGTACTTC. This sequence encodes CASRRGGDYEQYF.

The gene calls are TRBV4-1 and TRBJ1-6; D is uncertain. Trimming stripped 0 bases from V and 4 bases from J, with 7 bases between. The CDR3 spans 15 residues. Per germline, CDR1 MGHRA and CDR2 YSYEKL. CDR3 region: CASSQESTYNSPLHF. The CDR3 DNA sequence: TGCGCCAGCAGCCAAGAGTCGACTTATAATTCACCCCTCCACTTT.

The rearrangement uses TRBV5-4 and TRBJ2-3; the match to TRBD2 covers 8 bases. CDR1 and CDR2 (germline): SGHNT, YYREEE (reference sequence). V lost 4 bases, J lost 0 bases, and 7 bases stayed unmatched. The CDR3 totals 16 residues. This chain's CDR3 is CASSPKRERSTDTQYF. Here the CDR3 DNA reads TGTGCCAGCAGCCCGAAGCGGGAGCGGAGCACAGATACGCAGTATTTT.

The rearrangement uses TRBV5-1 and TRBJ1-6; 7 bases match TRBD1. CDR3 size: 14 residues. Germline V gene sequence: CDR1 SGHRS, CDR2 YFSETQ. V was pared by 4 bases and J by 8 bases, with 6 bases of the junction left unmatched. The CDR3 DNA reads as TGCGCCAGCAGCCCTGGACAGGCCCATTCACCCCTCCACTTT. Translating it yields CASSPGQAHSPLHF.

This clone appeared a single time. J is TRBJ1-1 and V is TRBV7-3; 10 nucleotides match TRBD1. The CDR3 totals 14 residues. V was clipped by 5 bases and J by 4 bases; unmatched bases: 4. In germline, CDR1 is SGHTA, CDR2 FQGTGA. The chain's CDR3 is CASSTTGGLTEAFF. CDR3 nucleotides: TGTGCCAGCAGCACGACAGGGGGCCTCACTGAAGCTTTCTTT.

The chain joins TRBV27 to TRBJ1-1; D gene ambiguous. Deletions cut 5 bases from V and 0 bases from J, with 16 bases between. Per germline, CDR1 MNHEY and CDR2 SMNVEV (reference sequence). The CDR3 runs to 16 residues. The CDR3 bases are TGTGCCAGCAGTCTCACCCCACCGGGATTGAACACTGAAGCTTTCTTT. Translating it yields CASSLTPPGLNTEAFF.

The CDR3 coding sequence is TGCAGTGCTAGTAAGCTAGCGGGTTACAATGAGCAGTTCTTC. It translates to CSASKLAGYNEQFF. The V gene is TRBV20-1, the J gene TRBJ2-1; 8 bases map to TRBD2. There are 14 residues in the CDR3. V was clipped by 3 bases and J by 4 bases; unmatched bases: 5. CDR1 DFQATT and CDR2 SNEGSKA come from the germline V gene (reference sequence).

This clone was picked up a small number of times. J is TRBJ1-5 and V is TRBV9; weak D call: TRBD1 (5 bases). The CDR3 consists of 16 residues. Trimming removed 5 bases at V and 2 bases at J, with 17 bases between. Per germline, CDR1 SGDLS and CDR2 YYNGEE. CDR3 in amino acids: CASSRDQGRGNQPQHF. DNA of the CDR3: TGTGCCAGCAGTAGAGACCAGGGCCGTGGCAATCAGCCCCAGCATTTT.

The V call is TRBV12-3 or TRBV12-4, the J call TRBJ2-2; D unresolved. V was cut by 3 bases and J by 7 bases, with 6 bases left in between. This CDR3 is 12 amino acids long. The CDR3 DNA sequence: TGTGCCAGCAGTTTTGGAGACGGGGAGCTGTTTTTT. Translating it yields CASSFGDGELFF.

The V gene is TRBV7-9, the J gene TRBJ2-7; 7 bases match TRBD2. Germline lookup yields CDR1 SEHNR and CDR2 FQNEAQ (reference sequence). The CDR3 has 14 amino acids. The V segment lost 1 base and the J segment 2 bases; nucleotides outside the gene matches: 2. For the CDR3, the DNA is TGTGCCAGCAGCTTAGGGGCGGGGGCCTACGAGCAGTACTTC. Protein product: CASSLGAGAYEQYF.